This entry lists 11 T cell receptor beta chains sequenced from one sample in a study of OX40 agonist ivuxolimab in advanced cancers. The library relied on the immunoSEQ multiplex PCR assay. TCRdb stores this immuneACCESS table with in-frame sequences only. Part of the clones is absent; in the studies checked, under half of the shortfall reflects unresolved V genes, and no reason is known for the rest. Recorded for this sample are some 66,000 clones; 70% to 90% of them occurred a single time. The top ten clonotypes cover roughly 0.59% of the sample. This specimen consisted of CD4+ or CD8+ T cells sorted from blood, obtained in a trial of the OX40 agonist ivuxolimab. The source of these receptors is an adult with an advanced solid tumor such as melanoma, head and neck, liver or kidney cancer.

The V gene is TRBV4-2, the J gene TRBJ2-6; D unclear. The germline gives CDR1 LGHNA, CDR2 YNFKEQ. The CDR3 extends over 15 amino acids. V lost 3 bases and J 1 base, leaving 7 bases between the germline ends. CDR3 in amino acids: CASSQTGSGANVLTF. CDR3 sequence (DNA): TGTGCCAGCAGCCAGACCGGGTCTGGGGCCAACGTCCTGACTTTC.

The chain has TRBV28 and TRBJ1-2; the D is unclear. The CDR3 extends over 13 amino acids. The germline CDR1 and CDR2 sequences are MDHEN and SYDVKM. Trimming stripped 2 bases from V and 5 bases from J, with 9 bases between. The chain's CDR3 is CASSLSPQYGYTF. CDR3 sequence (DNA): TGTGCCAGCAGTTTAAGCCCCCAATATGGCTACACCTTC.

This clone appeared a single time. The V and J genes are TRBV29-1 and TRBJ2-5, with D perhaps assigned TRBD1 or TRBD2 (5 bases each). From germline, CDR1 is SQVTM and CDR2 ANQGSEA. CDR3 length equals 15 residues. The V end was cut by 4 bases, the J end by 2 bases, with 17 bases between. The CDR3 loop is CSVVRTGRGQETQYF. In nucleotides, the CDR3 is TGCAGCGTTGTAAGAACGGGAAGGGGACAAGAGACCCAGTACTTC.

The chain uses TRBV6-1 and TRBJ2-5, with 9 nucleotides matching TRBD1. V was pared by 7 bases and J by 5 bases, with 11 bases of the junction left unmatched. The germline CDR1 and CDR2 sequences are MNHNS and SASEGT. The CDR3 is 15 amino acids. The CDR3: CASIRDRVVGETQYF. In DNA form, the CDR3 reads TGTGCCAGCATCCGGGACAGGGTGGTTGGGGAGACCCAGTACTTC.

The chain uses TRBV9 and TRBJ2-2; D is perhaps TRBD2 (6 bases). The CDR3 extends over 13 amino acids. V gave up 4 bases and J gave up 6 bases, with 10 bases separating them. Germline V CDR1 and CDR2: SGDLS, YYNGEE. The chain's CDR3 is CASSTSSAGELFF. The CDR3 bases are TGTGCCAGCAGCACCTCTAGCGCCGGGGAGCTGTTTTTT.

The rearrangement joins TRBV7-2 to TRBJ2-1; possibly TRBD1 or TRBD2 for D (7 bases each). V was shortened by 5 bases and J by 5 bases, with 22 bases between the two germline ends. In germline, CDR1 is SGHTA, CDR2 FQGNSA. This CDR3 spans 17 amino acids. CDR3 sequence (DNA): TGTGCCAGCAGCCTCGGACCGCGAGGGAGGGGGCACAATGAGCAGTTCTTC. It translates to CASSLGPRGRGHNEQFF.

The chain joins TRBV11-2 to TRBJ1-2; the D is unclear. CDR3 length: 15 amino acids. Germline V gene sequence: CDR1 SGHAT, CDR2 FQNNGV. V shed 3 bases and J shed 4 bases, with 15 bases lying between them. The CDR3 DNA reads TGTGCCAGCAGCTTTGGAGAGGGCTCGGTCTATGGCTACACCTTC. As protein: CASSFGEGSVYGYTF.

CDR3 sequence reads: CASSSSPTDTQYF. CDR3 in DNA: TGCGCCAGCAGCTCTTCACCCACAGATACGCAGTATTTT. The J gene is TRBJ2-3, the V gene TRBV5-1; no firm D call. Trimming cost V 3 bases and J 2 bases, with 7 bases left between them. The germline gives CDR1 SGHRS, CDR2 YFSETQ. This CDR3 contains 13 residues.

This clone was counted between two and nine times. J is TRBJ1-6 and V is TRBV25-1; TRBD1 is a possible D gene (5 bases). The CDR3 totals 14 residues. Per the germline V gene, CDR1 is MGHDK and CDR2 is SYGVNS. V was clipped by 5 bases and J by 7 bases, with 12 bases between them. CDR3 in amino acids: CASSSGSGNSPLHF. In DNA form, the CDR3 reads TGTGCCAGCAGTTCAGGGTCGGGGAATTCACCCCTCCACTTT.

This clone was seen once. The V gene is TRBV18, the J gene TRBJ1-4; the D gene is possibly TRBD1 (6 bases). The CDR3 covers 13 residues. V gave up 5 bases and J gave up 8 bases, with 12 bases separating them. Per germline, CDR1 KGHSH and CDR2 LQKENI. CDR3 sequence reads: CASSSTGREKLFF. CDR3 coding DNA: TGTGCCAGCTCATCGACAGGTCGCGAAAAACTGTTTTTT.

The chain uses TRBV19 and TRBJ2-2, with 10 bases that match TRBD1. V shed 8 bases and J 6 bases; nucleotides not matched to a gene: 6. The CDR3 consists of 14 residues. Germline V gene sequence: CDR1 LNHDA, CDR2 SQIVND (reference sequence). This CDR3 is CASGTGVRAGELFF. The CDR3 region has the DNA TGTGCCAGTGGGACAGGGGTTAGGGCCGGGGAGCTGTTTTTT.